This paragraph covers one TCR beta chain sequence. Its antigen is currently unknown. This record comes from a study of blood T cells in healthy people across ages. The CDR3 is 15 amino acids. Germline lookup yields CDR1 LGHDT and CDR2 YNNKEL (reference sequence). Germline trimming cut 2 bases from V and 11 bases from J; bases unmatched to any gene: 13. Whole-study results and caveats: Not knowing donor CMV status may have confounded expanded clonotype changes.

Sample-barcoded 5' priming and a J-beta primer mix drove a second PCR of roughly 6 to 12 cycles. One entry per CDR3 protein results from TCRdb running MiXCR on the 5' RACE reads. The sample lists more than 700,000 distinct CDR3 sequences; around 50% were seen once. The clonotype was recovered from an older man in good health. The V and J genes are TRBV3-1 and TRBJ2-5; TRBD2 matches 8 bases. The sample was blood. In DNA, the CDR3 is TGTGCCAGCAGCCAAAGGGTAGGGGCGGGGGGTGTTCAGTACTTC. As protein: CASSQRVGAGGVQYF.